The entry below describes one T cell receptor (beta chain). CDR1 and CDR2 from the germline V gene are SGHTA and FQGNSA. CDR3 size: 15 residues. The V and J ends lost 5 bases and 3 bases respectively, with 16 bases between them. The data originate from a study of blood T cell repertoires in COVID-19. Study details: Acute-phase and convalescent COVID-19 samples originated in the United States, Italy and Spain. T cells, B-cell-depleted T cells, or PBMCs supplied cDNA or gDNA.

Methods used by the authors: Amplification of reference gene primers was used by the study to estimate nucleated cell counts. Here immunoSEQ multiplex PCR was the method, and the copy in TCRdb shows in-frame clones only, minus some. V, J and clone size are those of that table, while D and trimming were read from the DNA. The table shows some 260,000 clones, with 88% occurring only once. The genes are TRBV7-2 and TRBJ2-5, with a tentative D call TRBD2 (6 bases). The TCR comes from an elderly man with acute or convalescent COVID-19. Material: peripheral blood. The CDR3 DNA reads as TGTGCCAGCAGCCCCTCTCGGGAGAGGAAAGAGACCCAGTACTTC. It translates to CASSPSRERKETQYF.